Following are 12 T cell receptor beta chains from one sample sequenced in a study of cytomegalovirus exposure and HLA in healthy donors. Primers included in the PCR were 60 Vbeta and 13 Jbeta primers. Method: immunoSEQ multiplex PCR; TCRdb's copy keeps in-frame clones and lacks some. The sample has about 110,000 clones; 81% are singletons. The sample was PBMCs. The source is a woman aged 30 to 39 in good health and CMV-seronegative.

This clone was detected only a few times. The chain has TRBV2 and TRBJ1-5, with a tentative D call TRBD1 (6 bases). V lost 9 bases to trimming and J lost 2 bases, with 14 bases between them. The CDR3 is made up of 14 amino acids. The germline CDR1 and CDR2 sequences are SNHLY and FYNNEI. CDR3 in amino acids: CASGGILGNQPQHF. CDR3 DNA: TGTGCCAGTGGGGGCATCCTGGGCAATCAGCCCCAGCATTTT.

The chain recombines TRBV7-9 with TRBJ2-2, with D possibly TRBD1 on 5 matching bases. Germline V gene lookup returns CDR1 SEHNR and CDR2 FQNEAQ (reference sequence). Trimming took 3 bases from V and 4 from J, leaving 18 bases between them. This CDR3 comprises 17 residues. The CDR3 nucleotides read TGTGCCAGCAGCTTGGCCCCATCTTGGGGCACCACCGGGGAGCTGTTTTTT. Its protein is CASSLAPSWGTTGELFF.

The rearrangement links TRBV7-9 to TRBJ2-2, with a tentative D call TRBD2 (5 bases). This CDR3 comprises 13 residues. V gave up 3 bases and J gave up 3 bases, with 5 bases separating them. CDR1 is SEHNR, CDR2 FQNEAQ, per germline (reference sequence). DNA for the CDR3: TGTGCCAGCAGCTTGCGGGACACCGGGGAGCTGTTTTTT. Its protein product is CASSLRDTGELFF.

For the CDR3, the DNA is TGCAGTGCTAGTTTTCTATACGAGCAGTACTTC. Translated, it gives CSASFLYEQYF. The rearrangement uses TRBV20-1 and TRBJ2-7; D is unresolved. Germline CDR1 reads DFQATT; CDR2 reads SNEGSKA (reference sequence). The germline V and J ends were trimmed by 3 bases and 4 bases, with 7 bases remaining between them. CDR3 length equals 11 residues.

The CDR3 spells CASSQSSGGTQYF. Written as DNA, the CDR3 is TGTGCCAGCAGCCAGAGCTCAGGGGGAACGCAGTATTTT. The rearrangement joins TRBV14 to TRBJ2-3; 7 bases fit TRBD1. Trimming removed 3 bases from V and 9 bases from J; junction bases left unmatched: 6. The CDR3 spans 13 residues. The germline gives CDR1 SGHDN, CDR2 FVKESK.

V gene TRBV5-4 combines with J gene TRBJ1-2, with D possibly TRBD1 on 5 matching bases. Germline values: CDR1 SGHNT, CDR2 YYREEE (reference sequence). The V end lost 4 bases, the J end lost 4 bases, and 14 bases lay between the germline ends. The CDR3 runs 14 residues. CDR3 DNA sequence: TGTGCCAGCAGCCCATACGGGGGGTTCTATGGCTACACCTTC. Protein: CASSPYGGFYGYTF.

This clone has more than one count but fewer than ten. CDR3 bases: TGCGCCAGCAGCCCTACCTTAGCGGGATTATCAGATACGCAGTATTTT. Translation: CASSPTLAGLSDTQYF. The genes are TRBV4-3 and TRBJ2-3; 8 positions agree with TRBD2. The V gene end was trimmed by 4 bases and the J gene end by 4 bases; junction bases not matched to a gene: 10. The V gene's germline CDR1 is LGHNA and CDR2 YSLEER. There are 16 residues in the CDR3.

This clone showed up just a few times. The identical CDR3 is also encoded by other nucleotide sequences in the sample. J is TRBJ1-2 and V is TRBV18; possibly TRBD1 for D (6 bases). The CDR3 contains 13 residues. The V gene lost 3 bases and the J gene lost 3 bases, with 8 bases spanning the gap. Germline lookup yields CDR1 KGHSH and CDR2 LQKENI. CDR3 nucleotides: TGTGCCAGCTCACCGGACAGTTACTATGGCTACACCTTC. Encoded protein: CASSPDSYYGYTF. Based on the CDR3 plus reference TRBV18 and TRBJ1-2, the full variable domain is NAGVMQNPRHLVRRRGQEARLRCSPMKGHSHVYWYRQLPEEGLKFMVYLQKENIIDESGMPKERFSAEFPKEGPSILRIQQVVRGDSAAYFCASSPDSYYGYTFGSGTRLTVV.

V gene TRBV7-6 combines with J gene TRBJ2-1; 8 bases are shared with TRBD1. Germline V gives CDR1 SGHVS, CDR2 FNYEAQ. Trimming at V came to 4 bases and at J to 7 bases, leaving 12 bases not matched to a gene. This CDR3 has 16 amino acids. The CDR3 protein is CASSWGAGGVRNEQFF. CDR3 coding DNA: TGTGCCAGCAGCTGGGGTGCAGGGGGCGTGCGGAATGAGCAGTTCTTC.

This chain uses TRBV14 with TRBJ1-2; D is undetermined. Germline lookup yields CDR1 SGHDN and CDR2 FVKESK. There are 16 residues in the CDR3. Trimming removed 1 base from V and 4 bases from J, with 16 bases in between. CDR3 sequence reads: CASSQVIVVGSYGYTF. Written as DNA, the CDR3 is TGTGCCAGCAGCCAAGTGATTGTGGTCGGGTCCTATGGCTACACCTTC.

As concerns this clone: This specimen includes other DNA sequences encoding the same CDR3. The chain couples TRBV27 to TRBJ2-1; the match to TRBD1 covers 9 bases. Per the germline V gene, CDR1 is MNHEY and CDR2 is SMNVEV (reference sequence). Unmatched junction bases numbered 13, after V lost 5 bases and J lost 5 bases. The CDR3 has 17 residues. The CDR3 DNA follows: TGTGCCAGCAGTCCCGGACAGGGGATGCTGAAAGACAATGAGCAGTTCTTC. Its translation: CASSPGQGMLKDNEQFF.

This rearrangement joins TRBV7-8 to TRBJ2-7; TRBD2 matches at 12 bases. The CDR3 totals 19 residues. The V segment lost 3 bases and the J segment 9 bases; nucleotides outside the gene matches: 21. Germline V gene lookup returns CDR1 SGHVS and CDR2 FQNEAQ. This CDR3 reads CASSLSRTSGKVVAELQYF. The CDR3 bases are TGTGCCAGCAGCTTGTCCCGGACTAGCGGGAAGGTTGTTGCCGAGCTGCAGTACTTC.